This TCR beta chain comes out of a study of PD-1 blockade in classical Hodgkin lymphoma. Only in-frame clones appear in the TCRdb table, and some are missing; sequencing was by immunoSEQ multiplex PCR. The sample contains approximately 30,000 clones, more than 60% of which appear only once. There are 15 residues in the CDR3. Trimming took 5 bases from V and 4 from J; bases not matched to a gene: 8. CDR1 is SGHTA, CDR2 FQGNSA, per germline. Each patient relapsed following autologous stem cell transplantation, and prior brentuximab vedotin exposure differed. Magnetic negative selection was used to purify CD4+ T cells from thawed PBMCs.

The TCR sequence derives from a human donor with classical Hodgkin lymphoma. The sequencing here drew on CD4+ T cells from blood, taken at baseline. The chain joins TRBV7-2 to TRBJ1-2, with 9 bases fitting TRBD1. CDR3 nucleotide sequence: TGTGCCAGCAGCCCGAGGACAGGGGATATCTATGGCTACACCTTC. Protein: CASSPRTGDIYGYTF.